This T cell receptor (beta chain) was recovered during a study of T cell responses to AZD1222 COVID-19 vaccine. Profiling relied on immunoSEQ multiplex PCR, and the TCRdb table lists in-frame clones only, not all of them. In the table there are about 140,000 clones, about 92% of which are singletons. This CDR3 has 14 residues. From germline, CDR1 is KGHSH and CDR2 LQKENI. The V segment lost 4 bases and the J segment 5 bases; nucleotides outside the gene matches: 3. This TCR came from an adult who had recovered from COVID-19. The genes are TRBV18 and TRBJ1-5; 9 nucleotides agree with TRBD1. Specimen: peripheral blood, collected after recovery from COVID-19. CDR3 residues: CASSLDRGYQPQHF. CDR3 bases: TGTGCCAGCTCACTCGACAGGGGGTATCAGCCCCAGCATTTT.